The following is a TCR beta chain sequence with its context. Its antigen is still unknown. TCRdb keeps only in-frame clones here, not all; method: immunoSEQ multiplex PCR. The data contain approximately 13,000 clones, approximately 84% of them singletons. The CDR3 contains 14 residues. The germline V and J ends were trimmed by 10 bases and 5 bases, with 21 bases remaining between them. Germline V gives CDR1 MNHNS, CDR2 SASEGT. This sample stems from a study of immune cell composition in non-small cell lung cancer. Study findings and constraints: Shared sequences between tumour-reactive and dominant in vivo clones were not proven.

The chain links TRBV6-1 to TRBJ2-7; the D gene is possibly TRBD2 (6 bases). The sequence came from a human donor with non-small cell lung cancer. The specimen sequenced was lung tumor tissue. Written as DNA, the CDR3 is TGTGCCATCACCGCGGGAACCTTATTGGACGAGCAGTACTTC. Amino acid sequence: CAITAGTLLDEQYF.